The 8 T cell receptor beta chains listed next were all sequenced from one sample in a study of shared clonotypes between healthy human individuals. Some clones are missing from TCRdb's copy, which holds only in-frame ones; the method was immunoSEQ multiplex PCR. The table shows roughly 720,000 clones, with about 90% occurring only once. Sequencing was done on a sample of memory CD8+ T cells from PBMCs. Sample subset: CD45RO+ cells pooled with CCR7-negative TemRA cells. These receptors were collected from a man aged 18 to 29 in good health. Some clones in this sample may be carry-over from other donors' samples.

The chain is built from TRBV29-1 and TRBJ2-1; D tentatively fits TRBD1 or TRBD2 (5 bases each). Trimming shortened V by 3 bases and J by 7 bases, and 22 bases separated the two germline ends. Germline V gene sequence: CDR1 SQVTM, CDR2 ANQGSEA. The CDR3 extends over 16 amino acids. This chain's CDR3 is CSVDGVPEGRENEQFF. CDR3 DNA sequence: TGCAGCGTTGACGGGGTACCTGAGGGACGAGAGAATGAGCAGTTCTTC.

The CDR3 here is CASSQRDKSYEQYF. CDR3 coding DNA: TGCGCCAGCAGCCAACGGGACAAATCCTACGAGCAGTACTTC. V gene TRBV4-1 combines with J gene TRBJ2-7; a weak D match, TRBD1 (6 bases). Trimming cost V 2 bases and J 1 base, with 9 bases left between them. Germline V lookup: CDR1 MGHRA, CDR2 YSYEKL. The CDR3 is made up of 14 amino acids.

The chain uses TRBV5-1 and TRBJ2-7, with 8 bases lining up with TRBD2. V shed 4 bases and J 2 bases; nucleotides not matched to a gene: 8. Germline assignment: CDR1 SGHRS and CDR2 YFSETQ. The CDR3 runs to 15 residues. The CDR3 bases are TGCGCCAGCAGCGCGGCTCGGGGGGGCCCCTACGAGCAGTACTTC. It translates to CASSAARGGPYEQYF.

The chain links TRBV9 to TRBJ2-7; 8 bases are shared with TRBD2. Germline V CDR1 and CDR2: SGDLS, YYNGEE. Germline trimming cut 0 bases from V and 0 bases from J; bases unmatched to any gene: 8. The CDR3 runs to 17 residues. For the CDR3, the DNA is TGTGCCAGCAGCGTAGGTGGGTCTAGCGGGTACTCCTACGAGCAGTACTTC. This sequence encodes CASSVGGSSGYSYEQYF.

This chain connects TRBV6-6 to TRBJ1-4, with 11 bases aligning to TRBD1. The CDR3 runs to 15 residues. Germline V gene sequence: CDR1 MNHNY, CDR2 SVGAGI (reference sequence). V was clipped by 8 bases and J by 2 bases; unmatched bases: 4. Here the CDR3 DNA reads TGTGCCAGCCGGGACAGGGGGTTCACTAATGAAAAACTGTTTTTT. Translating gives CASRDRGFTNEKLFF.

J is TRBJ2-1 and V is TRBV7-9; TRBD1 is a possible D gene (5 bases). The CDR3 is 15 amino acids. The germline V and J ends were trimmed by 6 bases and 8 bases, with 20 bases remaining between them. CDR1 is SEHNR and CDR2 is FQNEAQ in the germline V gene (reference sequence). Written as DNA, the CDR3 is TGTGCCAGCAGTCCAGTCAGGGTGGTTGGGGATGAGCAGTTCTTC. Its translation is CASSPVRVVGDEQFF.

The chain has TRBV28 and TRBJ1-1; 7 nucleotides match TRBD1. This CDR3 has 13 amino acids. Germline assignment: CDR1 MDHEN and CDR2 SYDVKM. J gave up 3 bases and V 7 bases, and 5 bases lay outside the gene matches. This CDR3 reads CASTPGTDTEAFF. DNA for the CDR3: TGTGCCAGCACCCCCGGGACAGACACTGAAGCTTTCTTT.

In nucleotides, the CDR3 is TGTGCCAGCAGCTTAGGCGGGAATTGGAACGAGCAGTACTTC. Translated: CASSLGGNWNEQYF. The gene calls are TRBV7-2 and TRBJ2-7; a weak D match, TRBD2 (6 bases). The CDR3 consists of 14 residues. In germline, CDR1 is SGHTA, CDR2 FQGNSA. Trimming took off 1 base at V and 5 bases at J, with 12 bases between the two ends.